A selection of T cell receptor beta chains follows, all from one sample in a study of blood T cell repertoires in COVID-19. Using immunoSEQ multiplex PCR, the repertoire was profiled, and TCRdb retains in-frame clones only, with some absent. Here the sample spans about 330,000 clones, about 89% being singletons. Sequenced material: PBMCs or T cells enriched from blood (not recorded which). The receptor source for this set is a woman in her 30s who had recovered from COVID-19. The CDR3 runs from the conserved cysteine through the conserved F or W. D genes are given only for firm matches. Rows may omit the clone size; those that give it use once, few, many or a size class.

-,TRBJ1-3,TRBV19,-,CASARDFSGNTIYF,TGTGCCAGTGCCCGGGATTTCTCTGGAAACACCATATATTTT
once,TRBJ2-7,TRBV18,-,CASSPNTPTYEQYF,TGTGCCAGCTCACCGAACACCCCGACCTACGAGCAGTACTTC
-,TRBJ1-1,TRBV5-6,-,CASSLGIGTEAFF,TGTGCCAGCAGCTTGGGCATCGGCACTGAAGCTTTCTTT
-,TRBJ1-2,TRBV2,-,CAISDLGGYGYTF,TGTGCCATCTCGGATTTGGGGGGGTATGGCTACACCTTC
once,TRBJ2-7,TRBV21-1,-,CASSTTDRGPWDEQYF,TGTGCCAGCAGCACCACCGACAGGGGGCCATGGGACGAGCAGTACTTC
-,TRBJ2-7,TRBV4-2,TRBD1,CASSQSLGGYDEQYF,TGTGCCAGCAGCCAAAGCCTAGGGGGCTACGACGAGCAGTACTTC
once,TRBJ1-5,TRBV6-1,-,CASSEASVNQPQHF,TGTGCCAGCAGTGAAGCTTCAGTCAATCAGCCCCAGCATTTT
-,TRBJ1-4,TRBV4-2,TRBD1,CASSQGQGPLANEKLFF,TGTGCCAGCAGCCAGGGACAGGGGCCGTTGGCTAATGAAAAACTGTTTTTT
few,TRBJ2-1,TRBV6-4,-,CASSDGSGQFF,TGTGCCAGCAGTGACGGTAGCGGGCAGTTCTTC
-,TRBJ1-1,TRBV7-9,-,CASSLGQLNTEAFF,TGTGCCAGCAGCTTAGGACAGTTGAACACTGAAGCTTTCTTT
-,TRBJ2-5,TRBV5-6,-,CASSLASYQETQYF,TGTGCCAGCAGCTTGGCCTCCTACCAAGAGACCCAGTACTTC
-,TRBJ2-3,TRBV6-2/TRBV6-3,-,CASSYLREVDTQYF,TGTGCCAGCAGTTACCTAAGGGAGGTGGATACGCAGTATTTT
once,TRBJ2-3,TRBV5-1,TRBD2,CASSLARGLAGGPTSTDTQYF,TGCGCCAGCAGCTTGGCCCGGGGACTAGCGGGGGGGCCAACTAGCACAGATACGCAGTATTTT
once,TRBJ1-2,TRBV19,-,CASSSQGGEGYGYTF,TGTGCCAGTAGTTCACAGGGTGGAGAGGGATATGGCTACACCTTC
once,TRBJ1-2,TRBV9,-,CASSAWTDYGYTF,TGTGCCAGCAGCGCTTGGACAGACTATGGCTACACCTTC
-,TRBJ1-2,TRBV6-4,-,CASSDGQGNYGYTF,TGTGCCAGCAGTGACGGCCAGGGGAATTATGGCTACACCTTC
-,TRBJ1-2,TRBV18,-,CASSPPGGFGYTF,TGTGCCAGCTCACCACCCGGGGGTTTTGGCTACACCTTC
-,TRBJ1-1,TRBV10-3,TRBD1,CAISESRTGNTEAFF,TGTGCCATCAGTGAGTCGAGGACAGGGAACACTGAAGCTTTCTTT
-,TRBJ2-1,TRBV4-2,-,CASSQEAQSYYNEQFF,TGTGCCAGCAGCCAAGAAGCGCAGAGCTACTACAATGAGCAGTTCTTC
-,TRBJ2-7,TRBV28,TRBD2,CASSSPSGGLTYEQYF,TGTGCCAGCAGTTCCCCTAGCGGGGGCCTAACCTACGAGCAGTACTTC
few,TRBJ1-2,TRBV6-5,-,CASSSEVIANYGYTF,TGTGCCAGCAGTAGCGAGGTTATAGCTAACTATGGCTACACCTTC
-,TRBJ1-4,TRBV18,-,CASSPQGLGEKLFF,TGTGCCAGCTCACCGCAGGGATTAGGTGAAAAACTGTTTTTT
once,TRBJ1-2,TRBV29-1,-,CSVGQANYGYTF,TGCAGCGTTGGACAGGCTAACTATGGCTACACCTTC
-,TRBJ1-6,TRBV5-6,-,CASSQGGSSYNSPLHF,TGTGCCAGCAGCCAGGGCGGGAGCTCCTATAATTCACCCCTCCACTTT
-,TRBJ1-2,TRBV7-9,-,CASSYSLNGYTF,TGTGCCAGCAGCTATTCCCTAAATGGCTACACCTTC
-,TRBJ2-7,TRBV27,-,CASSLTRAYEQYF,TGTGCCAGCAGTTTAACCAGGGCCTACGAGCAGTACTTC
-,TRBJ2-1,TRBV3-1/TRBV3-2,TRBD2,CASSARAGGYNEQFF,TGTGCCAGCAGCGCCCGAGCGGGGGGGTACAATGAGCAGTTCTTC
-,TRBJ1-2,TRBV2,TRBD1,CASSGTGVSLWYGYTF,TGTGCCAGCAGTGGGACAGGGGTTTCCTTGTGGTATGGCTACACCTTC
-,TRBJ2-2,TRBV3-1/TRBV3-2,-,CASSQGRVTTGELFF,TGTGCCAGCAGCCAAGGCAGGGTAACAACCGGGGAGCTGTTTTTT
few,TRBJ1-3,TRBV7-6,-,CASSAGGGLSGNTIYF,TGTGCCAGCAGCGCTGGGGGAGGGCTATCTGGAAACACCATATATTTT
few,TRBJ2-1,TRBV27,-,CASSLGLGNEQFF,TGTGCCAGCAGTCTAGGACTGGGCAATGAGCAGTTCTTC
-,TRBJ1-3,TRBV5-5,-,CASSLGTVFSGNTIYF,TGTGCCAGCAGCTTGGGGACAGTCTTCTCTGGAAACACCATATATTTT
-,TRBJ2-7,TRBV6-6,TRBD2,CASSLTSGSHEQYF,TGTGCCAGCAGCCTGACTAGCGGGAGCCACGAGCAGTACTTC
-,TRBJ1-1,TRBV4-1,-,CASRSNTEAFF,TGCGCCAGCAGATCTAACACTGAAGCTTTCTTT
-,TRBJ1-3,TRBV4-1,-,CASSRPDTFSGNTIYF,TGCGCCAGCAGCCGTCCGGACACATTCTCTGGAAACACCATATATTTT
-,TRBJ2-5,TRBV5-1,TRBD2,CASRVGTSGETQYF,TGCGCCAGCAGGGTCGGGACTAGCGGGGAGACCCAGTACTTC
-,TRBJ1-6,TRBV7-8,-,CASTTRGSPLHF,TGTGCCAGCACCACCCGGGGTTCACCCCTCCACTTT
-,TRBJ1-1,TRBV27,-,CASSLYVDIVGTEAFF,TGTGCCAGCAGTTTATATGTGGACATCGTAGGCACTGAAGCTTTCTTT
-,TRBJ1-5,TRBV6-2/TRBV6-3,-,CASSYDHSRGGLQPQHF,TGTGCCAGCAGTTACGACCATTCCAGGGGAGGGTTGCAGCCCCAGCATTTT
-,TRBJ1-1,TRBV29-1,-,CSAFLGGGGTEAFF,TGCAGCGCCTTCCTGGGGGGGGGAGGCACTGAAGCTTTCTTT
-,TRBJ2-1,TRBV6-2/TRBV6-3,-,CASSYKGSDNEQFF,TGTGCCAGCAGTTACAAGGGGTCGGACAATGAGCAGTTCTTC
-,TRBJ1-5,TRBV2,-,CASSEALRGNQPQHF,TGTGCCAGCAGTGAAGCGCTTCGAGGGAATCAGCCCCAGCATTTT
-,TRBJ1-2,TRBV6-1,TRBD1,CASSEDGTGSYYGYTF,TGTGCCAGCAGTGAAGACGGGACAGGATCCTACTATGGCTACACCTTC
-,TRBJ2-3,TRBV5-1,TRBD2,CASSFGLAGLFTDTQYF,TGCGCCAGCAGCTTTGGGCTAGCGGGGCTGTTCACAGATACGCAGTATTTT
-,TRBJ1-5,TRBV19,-,CASTSWYGVNQPQHF,TGTGCCAGTACCTCGTGGTACGGAGTGAATCAGCCCCAGCATTTT
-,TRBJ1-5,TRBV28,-,CASNRGVESNQPQHF,TGTGCCAGCAACCGGGGGGTAGAAAGCAATCAGCCCCAGCATTTT
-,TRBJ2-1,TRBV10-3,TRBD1,CAISAPGTGPYNEQFF,TGTGCCATCAGTGCCCCGGGGACAGGGCCCTACAATGAGCAGTTCTTC
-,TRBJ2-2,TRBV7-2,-,CASSLLVNTGELFF,TGTGCCAGCAGCTTATTAGTCAACACCGGGGAGCTGTTTTTT
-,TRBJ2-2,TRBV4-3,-,CASSLRGGPNTGELFF,TGCGCCAGCAGCCTGAGAGGGGGACCTAACACCGGGGAGCTGTTTTTT
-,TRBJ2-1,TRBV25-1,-,CASSEYIASEQFF,TGTGCCAGCAGTGAATATATAGCCAGCGAGCAGTTCTTC
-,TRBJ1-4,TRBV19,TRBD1,CASWGQGANSPEKLFF,TGTGCCAGCTGGGGACAGGGGGCCAATTCTCCTGAAAAACTGTTTTTT
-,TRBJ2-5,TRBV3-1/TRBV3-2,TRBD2,CASTSWGGETQYF,TGTGCCAGCACCTCGTGGGGGGGAGAGACCCAGTACTTC
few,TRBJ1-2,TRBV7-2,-,CASSLNTHGYTF,TGTGCCAGCAGCTTAAACACCCATGGCTACACCTTC
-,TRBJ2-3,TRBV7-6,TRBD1,CASSFRDRVVGDTQYF,TGTGCCAGCAGCTTCCGGGACAGGGTGGTTGGAGATACGCAGTATTTT
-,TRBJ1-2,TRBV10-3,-,CAISESWDKANYGYTF,TGTGCCATCAGTGAGTCGTGGGACAAAGCTAACTATGGCTACACCTTC
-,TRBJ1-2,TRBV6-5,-,CASSFNRESGYTF,TGTGCCAGCAGCTTCAACAGGGAATCCGGCTACACCTTC
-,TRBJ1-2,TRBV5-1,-,CASSFGGEGNYGYTF,TGCGCCAGCAGCTTTGGAGGGGAAGGGAACTATGGCTACACCTTC
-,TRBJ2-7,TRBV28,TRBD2,CASWGGLAGGEQYF,TGTGCCAGCTGGGGAGGACTAGCGGGGGGTGAGCAGTACTTC
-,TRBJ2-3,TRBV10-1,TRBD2,CASTPREGFSTDTQYF,TGCGCCAGCACCCCCCGGGAGGGGTTTAGCACAGATACGCAGTATTTT
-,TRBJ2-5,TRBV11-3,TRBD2,CASSLGTSAETQYF,TGTGCCAGCAGCTTAGGAACTAGCGCAGAGACCCAGTACTTC